These T cell receptor beta chains were read from a single sample in a study of beta chain features in type 1 diabetes. The method was immunoSEQ multiplex PCR; TCRdb's version includes in-frame clones alone and lacks a portion of them. Among a few hundred thousand clones listed, over 12% were seen once. Material for sequencing was naive CD4+ T cells from blood. The receptor source for this set is a woman under 30 in good health. Each CDR3 is given with its conserved first and last residue. The D gene is left open where the match is weak. Clone size is not always given. Where it is, it says once, few, many or a class for expanded clones.

cdr3_nt	cdr3_aa	v_call	j_call	d_call	clone_size
TGTGCCTGGAGTCCCGGGACTAGCGGGAGGCTGAGCGAGCAGTACTTC	CAWSPGTSGRLSEQYF	TRBV30	TRBJ2-7	TRBD2	.
TGTGCCAGCAGAACAGGGGGTACCAATCAGCCCCAGCATTTT	CASRTGGTNQPQHF	TRBV28	TRBJ1-5	TRBD1	.
TGTGCCTGGAGGGGACTAGCGGGAGACAATGAGCAGTTCTTC	CAWRGLAGDNEQFF	TRBV30	TRBJ2-1	TRBD2	few
TGTGCCATCAGTGAGTCAGGGACTAGTTCCTACGAGCAGTACTTC	CAISESGTSSYEQYF	TRBV10-3	TRBJ2-7	TRBD2	.
TGCAGTGCTACCAACTACTACGAGCAGTACTTC	CSATNYYEQYF	TRBV20-1	TRBJ2-7	.	.
TGTGCCAGCAGCCAAGGTGGGGCCCAAGAGACCCAGTACTTC	CASSQGGAQETQYF	TRBV4-2	TRBJ2-5	.	few
TGTGCCAGCCGGCCCGTCGCAGGGGGCTTCACCGGGGAGCTGTTTTTT	CASRPVAGGFTGELFF	TRBV7-9	TRBJ2-2	TRBD1	.
TGTGCCAGCAGTTCAATGGGGGGTGGATACAATGAGCAGTTCTTC	CASSSMGGGYNEQFF	TRBV28	TRBJ2-1	.	once
TGTGCCAGCAGCTCCAACAGGGGAGACACAGATACGCAGTATTTT	CASSSNRGDTDTQYF	TRBV7-9	TRBJ2-3	TRBD1	few
TGTGCCAGTAGTGGAGGAGGCTACACCTTC	CASSGGGYTF	TRBV19	TRBJ1-2	.	.
TGTGCCAGCTCAACCTGGTCGGGACAGGGGGCGGAGACCCAGTACTTC	CASSTWSGQGAETQYF	TRBV5-4	TRBJ2-5	TRBD1	.
TGCGCCAGCAGCCAAATAACAGGGCGTCATGGCTACACCTTC	CASSQITGRHGYTF	TRBV4-1	TRBJ1-2	.	.
TGTGCCAGCAGTGAATCAGGGACAGCGAACACCGGGGAGCTGTTTTTT	CASSESGTANTGELFF	TRBV25-1	TRBJ2-2	TRBD1	.
TGTGCCTGGACCACAGGGGGCTTTGTCTACGAGCAGTACTTC	CAWTTGGFVYEQYF	TRBV30	TRBJ2-7	TRBD1	few
TGTGCCAGCAGTTTACCCCCGACAGGCGAGCACACTGAAGCTTTCTTT	CASSLPPTGEHTEAFF	TRBV28	TRBJ1-1	.	few
TGTGCCAGCAGCTTGGGCAGCGGGCACAATGAGCAGTTCTTC	CASSLGSGHNEQFF	TRBV7-2	TRBJ2-1	.	few
TGTGCCAGCAGTCAGGGGGCTTTAGCAGATACGCAGTATTTT	CASSQGALADTQYF	TRBV2	TRBJ2-3	TRBD1	few
TGTGCCAGTAGCATCGACAGGGGGCCACAGCCCCAGCATTTT	CASSIDRGPQPQHF	TRBV19	TRBJ1-5	TRBD1	few
TGTGCCTGGAGTGTAGCAGGGGGCGCTTCTACAGATACGCAGTATTTT	CAWSVAGGASTDTQYF	TRBV30	TRBJ2-3	TRBD1	.
TGTGCCTGGAGACGACAGGCTGGCAATCAGCCCCAGCATTTT	CAWRRQAGNQPQHF	TRBV30	TRBJ1-5	.	few
TGTGCCAGCAGTTCCCTCTCGACAGGGGCCTACGAGCAGTACTTC	CASSSLSTGAYEQYF	TRBV28	TRBJ2-7	TRBD1	.
TGTGCCAGCAGGCTCGGACAGGGACGGGCTTTCTTT	CASRLGQGRAFF	TRBV27	TRBJ1-1	TRBD1	few
TGTGCCAGCAGTCGAAATAGCGGGAGGGCCTCCTACGAGCAGTACTTC	CASSRNSGRASYEQYF	TRBV7-2	TRBJ2-7	TRBD2	few
TGTGCCATCACTGCGACAGGGGAGGAGACCCAGTACTTC	CAITATGEETQYF	TRBV10-3	TRBJ2-5	TRBD1	.
TGTGCCATCAGCTCGACTGCCGCCCAAGAGACCCAGTACTTC	CAISSTAAQETQYF	TRBV10-3	TRBJ2-5	.	few
TGTGCCAGCAGCGCTTCAGGTGACGAGCAGTACTTC	CASSASGDEQYF	TRBV9	TRBJ2-7	.	few
TGTGCCAGCAGCAGAGGTTTCAGCACAGATACGCAGTATTTT	CASSRGFSTDTQYF	TRBV7-9	TRBJ2-3	.	few
TGTGCCAGCAGCCAAGACGGTCCACCGCCCCAGCATTTT	CASSQDGPPPQHF	TRBV4-2	TRBJ1-5	.	few
TGTGCCAGCTCAACCATCGAACGGTTAAACACTGAAGCTTTCTTT	CASSTIERLNTEAFF	TRBV18	TRBJ1-1	.	.
TGCGCCAGCAGCCAAGGAGGTACCTATGGCTACACCTTC	CASSQGGTYGYTF	TRBV4-1	TRBJ1-2	.	few
TGTGCCAGTAGTCTTTCCGCCGGGACAGACGCAGATACGCAGTATTTT	CASSLSAGTDADTQYF	TRBV19	TRBJ2-3	TRBD1	.
TGTGCCTGGAGCGCCGGGACAGGGAGGACCTATGGCTACACCTTC	CAWSAGTGRTYGYTF	TRBV30	TRBJ1-2	TRBD1	few
TGCAGCGTTTCCCCCCGACAGGGCGGTTCGTACGAGCAGTACTTC	CSVSPRQGGSYEQYF	TRBV29-1	TRBJ2-7	TRBD1	few
TGCGCCAGCAGCTGGGGACAGTACAATGAGCAGTTCTTC	CASSWGQYNEQFF	TRBV5-1	TRBJ2-1	TRBD1	few
TGTGCCAGCAGCAGGGGACTAGCGGAGACCCAGTACTTC	CASSRGLAETQYF	TRBV5-6	TRBJ2-5	TRBD2	.
TGTGCCTGGAGCCCCCAGGAGACCCAGTACTTC	CAWSPQETQYF	TRBV30	TRBJ2-5	.	few
TGTGCCAGCAGCTTAGCGGCAGGGGGCAACTTCGACGAGCAGTACTTC	CASSLAAGGNFDEQYF	TRBV7-9	TRBJ2-7	TRBD1	few
TGCAGCGCCTCTTTGGGACAGTTGAATTCACCCCTCCACTTT	CSASLGQLNSPLHF	TRBV29-1	TRBJ1-6	TRBD1	.
TGTGCCAGCAGCTTTGGGTGGGCGGGGTCGGGCACAGATACGCAGTATTTT	CASSFGWAGSGTDTQYF	TRBV7-2	TRBJ2-3	.	.
TGTGCCACCAGCAGAGATCGTAACCAAGAGACCCAGTACTTC	CATSRDRNQETQYF	TRBV15	TRBJ2-5	.	few
TGTGCCATCAGTGACAACAGGGACGCTGGCTACACCTTC	CAISDNRDAGYTF	TRBV10-3	TRBJ1-2	.	few
TGTGCCAGCAGCCAAGTAGCGAGCTCCGAGCAGTACTTC	CASSQVASSEQYF	TRBV4-2	TRBJ2-7	.	.
TGCGCCAGCAGTCACCCGACAGGAAGGAGCAATCAGCCCCAGCATTTT	CASSHPTGRSNQPQHF	TRBV23-1	TRBJ1-5	.	.
TGCAGCGTTGAACTGGCAGGGTGGAGAAACACTGAAGCTTTCTTT	CSVELAGWRNTEAFF	TRBV29-1	TRBJ1-1	.	.
TGTGCCAGCGTCCGGAGCGGGAGTGATTACGAGCAGTACTTC	CASVRSGSDYEQYF	TRBV7-9	TRBJ2-7	TRBD2	.
TGTGCCAGCAGTTTGGAGATGAACACTGAAGCTTTCTTT	CASSLEMNTEAFF	TRBV6-4	TRBJ1-1	.	.
TGCAGCGTTGAAAGGCAGGGGGCATGGAATGAGCAGTTCTTC	CSVERQGAWNEQFF	TRBV29-1	TRBJ2-1	TRBD1	few
TGTGCCAGCAGTCGATTTAGCGGGAGAATCAATGAGCAGTTCTTC	CASSRFSGRINEQFF	TRBV6-5	TRBJ2-1	TRBD2	few
TGTGCCAGTAGTAGTGGACAGCTGAATCAGCCCCAGCATTTT	CASSSGQLNQPQHF	TRBV19	TRBJ1-5	.	.
TGTGCCAGCAGCCAAACGACGACTAGCAGGAATGAGCAGTTCTTC	CASSQTTTSRNEQFF	TRBV4-2	TRBJ2-1	TRBD2	few
TGTGCCAGCAGCCTAACTAGCGGGAGGACGCAGTTCTTC	CASSLTSGRTQFF	TRBV6-5	TRBJ2-1	TRBD2	few
TGTGCCAGCAGCCGACCCCCAACAGATGGCTACACCTTC	CASSRPPTDGYTF	TRBV11-2	TRBJ1-2	.	.
TGCAGCGCCCGACAGGCTAACTATGGCTACACCTTC	CSARQANYGYTF	TRBV29-1	TRBJ1-2	.	.
TGTGCCAGCAGCGTACCGGGCCGGGAGGACATAGAGACCCAGTACTTC	CASSVPGREDIETQYF	TRBV9	TRBJ2-5	TRBD2	.
TGTGCCAGCAGCCAAGATGTTGGAGGGCCCTCCACAGATACGCAGTATTTT	CASSQDVGGPSTDTQYF	TRBV4-2	TRBJ2-3	.	few
TGTGCCTGGAGTGTGCCGTGGCTAGCGGGAGTTGATACGCAGTATTTT	CAWSVPWLAGVDTQYF	TRBV30	TRBJ2-3	TRBD2	.
TGTGCCAGCAGCCTCCGACAACGGGGAGAGACCCAGTACTTC	CASSLRQRGETQYF	TRBV7-9	TRBJ2-5	.	.
TGTGCCAGCAGCATAAGTACCGGAGACTTCTACGAGCAGTACTTC	CASSISTGDFYEQYF	TRBV9	TRBJ2-7	.	few
TGTGCCTGGAGTGCGGACAGCAGCTCTGGAAACACCATATATTTT	CAWSADSSSGNTIYF	TRBV30	TRBJ1-3	.	few
TGCGCCAGCAGCTCGCCCACTAGCGGACACGTCCAAGAGACCCAGTACTTC	CASSSPTSGHVQETQYF	TRBV5-1	TRBJ2-5	TRBD2	.